The next 29 T cell receptor beta chains were all read from a single sample in a study of spatial heterogeneity in lung cancer. TCRdb analysed the 5' RACE reads with MiXCR anew, one entry per CDR3 protein. This sample yields about 39,000 distinct CDR3 sequences, of which around 3.1% are seen a single time; 35% to 40% belongs to the top ten. Time point here: sample taken at primary tumor resection. The sequencing used normal lung tissue next to the tumor, collected at surgery. These receptors all stem from a male donor with early-stage non-small cell lung cancer.

This clonotype has at least ten counts. As DNA, the CDR3 is TGTGCCAGCAGCCCTGCTAGAGGGGTCACAGATACGCAGTATTTT. This codes for CASSPARGVTDTQYF. The genes are TRBV12-3 or TRBV12-4 and TRBJ2-3; D possibly uses TRBD1 or TRBD2 (5 bases each). V was cut by 6 bases and J by 2 bases, with 15 bases left in between. The CDR3 runs to 15 residues.

This clonotype came up many times. The chain joins TRBV2 to TRBJ1-5; D possibly corresponds to TRBD1 (6 bases). The CDR3 is 13 residues long. The germline CDR1 and CDR2 sequences are SNHLY and FYNNEI. Between the trimmed V and J ends, which lost 7 bases and 4 bases, there was a span of 11 bases. The CDR3 DNA reads TGTGCCAGCAAGGGGGATCCAAATCAGCCCCAGCATTTT. It translates to CASKGDPNQPQHF.

In its sample, this clonotype was seen many times. The chain uses TRBV14 and TRBJ2-3; D is unclear. Germline values: CDR1 SGHDN, CDR2 FVKESK. This CDR3 comprises 14 residues. Trimming left V 0 bases short and J 7 bases short, with 11 bases between. The DNA of the CDR3 is TGTGCCAGCAGCCAAGATGCTGCAACGAATACGCAGTATTTT. Residues: CASSQDAATNTQYF.

Many counts were recorded for this clonotype. The chain carries TRBV27 and TRBJ2-3; a possible D gene is TRBD2 (6 bases). The CDR3 contains 17 residues. Germline V gene sequence: CDR1 MNHEY, CDR2 SMNVEV (reference sequence). Trimming left V 3 bases short and J 5 bases short, with 21 bases between. The CDR3 is CASSFGTLAVAKDTQYF. The CDR3 nucleotides read TGTGCCAGCAGTTTCGGAACACTAGCAGTTGCTAAAGATACGCAGTATTTT.

The chain employs TRBV12-3 or TRBV12-4 and TRBJ2-7; 7 nucleotides line up with TRBD1. Germline trimming cut 6 bases from V and 1 base from J; bases unmatched to any gene: 9. The CDR3 is 15 amino acids. CDR3 coding DNA: TGTGCCAGCAGCCGACAGGGCCTCGCTTCCTACGAGCAGTACTTC. Its protein is CASSRQGLASYEQYF.

This clonotype was observed at least ten times. CDR3 protein: CASSRQLNTEAFF. The CDR3 DNA reads TGTGCCAGCAGTCGGCAACTGAACACTGAAGCTTTCTTT. The genes are TRBV12-3 or TRBV12-4 and TRBJ1-1; D is ambiguous. Between the trimmed V and J ends, which lost 5 bases and 0 bases, there was a span of 7 bases. There are 13 residues in the CDR3.

This clonotype was counted ten times or more. This chain connects TRBV6-5 to TRBJ1-1, with TRBD1 as a possible D gene (5 bases). This CDR3 has 11 residues. The V end lost 10 bases, the J end lost 5 bases, and 11 bases lay between the germline ends. Germline V gives CDR1 MNHEY, CDR2 SVGAGI. Here the CDR3 reads CATNRGTEAFF. DNA for the CDR3: TGTGCCACCAATAGGGGTACTGAAGCTTTCTTT.

To note about this clonotype: A much bigger clone sits one base away, suggesting this may be a read error. V is TRBV7-2 and J is TRBJ1-6; D not certain. Germline V gives CDR1 SGHTA, CDR2 FQGNSA. V was shortened by 2 bases and J by 8 bases, with 7 bases between the two germline ends. The length of the CDR3 is 13 residues. The CDR3 loop is CTSSLRADSPLHF. DNA for the CDR3: TGTACCAGCAGCTTACGGGCCGATTCACCCCTCCACTTT.

This clonotype was observed a handful of times. CDR3 DNA: TGTGCCAGCAGCTTAGAGCCGGGAGCCACCTACAATGAGCAGTTCTTC. Encoded protein: CASSLEPGATYNEQFF. This chain links TRBV7-2 with TRBJ2-1; a weak D match, TRBD2 (6 bases). Germline CDR1 SGHTA, CDR2 FQGNSA. The CDR3 length is 16 residues. V was shortened by 1 base and J by 2 bases, with 12 bases between the two germline ends. The full variable domain, in which reference TRBV7-2 and TRBJ2-1 provide the parts outside the CDR3, is GAGVSQSPSNKVTEKGKDVELRCDPISGHTALYWYRQSLGQGLEFLIYFQGNSAPDKSGLPSDRFSAERTGGSVSTLTIQRTQQEDSAVYLCASSLEPGATYNEQFFGPGTRLTVL.

In this sample, this clonotype turned up many times. The rearrangement uses TRBV4-2 and TRBJ2-3, with D uncertain. Trimming stripped 0 bases from V and 5 bases from J, with 15 bases between. CDR3 size: 16 residues. Looked up from germline, CDR1 is LGHNA and CDR2 is YNFKEQ. CDR3 loop: CASSQESRSEVDTQYF. CDR3 coding DNA: TGTGCCAGCAGCCAAGAATCTCGGTCTGAGGTAGATACGCAGTATTTT.

This clonotype came up many times. This rearrangement joins TRBV7-2 to TRBJ1-1; D remains ambiguous. The length of the CDR3 is 13 residues. V lost 2 bases and J 5 bases, leaving 9 bases between the germline ends. Germline CDR1 SGHTA, CDR2 FQGNSA. CDR3 nucleotide sequence: TGTGCCAGCAGCTTATCAGTGGCTACTGAAGCTTTCTTT. This sequence encodes CASSLSVATEAFF.

The sample holds many counts of this clonotype. The chain carries TRBV12-3 or TRBV12-4 and TRBJ2-7, with D uncertain. V was cut by 5 bases and J by 10 bases, with 18 bases left in between. CDR3 size: 13 residues. For the CDR3, the DNA is TGTGCCAGCAGTCTTTCCCAGGCAGGTGGTCAGTACTTC. Protein sequence: CASSLSQAGGQYF.

This clonotype was observed many times. CDR3 DNA sequence: TGTGCCAGCAACGGGGTAGCGAGCTCATACAATGAGCAGTTCTTC. Translating gives CASNGVASSYNEQFF. The chain links TRBV2 to TRBJ2-1, with D possibly TRBD2 on 5 matching bases. The CDR3 covers 15 residues. Germline CDR1 reads SNHLY; CDR2 reads FYNNEI. Trimming removed 7 bases at V and 4 bases at J, with 17 bases between. Full variable domain (rest looked up from reference TRBV2 and TRBJ2-1): EPEVTQTPSHQVTQMGQEVILRCVPISNHLYFYWYRQILGQKVEFLVSFYNNEISEKSEIFDDQFSVERPDGSNFTLKIRSTKLEDSAMYFCASNGVASSYNEQFFGPGTRLTVL.

This clonotype occurred a few times. The chain carries TRBV7-8 and TRBJ1-2, with D hard to call. CDR1 and CDR2 (germline): SGHVS, FQNEAQ. Trimming pared 4 bases from V and 12 bases from J, leaving 15 bases between. CDR3 length: 12 amino acids. The CDR3, as DNA: TGTGCCAGCAGCTCGCAGGCCGGGATAGACACCTTC. This translates into CASSSQAGIDTF.

This clonotype was recorded many times. V usage is TRBV6-6 and J usage is TRBJ1-5; D gene unclear. The CDR3 has 17 residues. V was shortened by 1 base and J by 4 bases, with 17 bases between the two germline ends. In germline, CDR1 is MNHNY, CDR2 SVGAGI (reference sequence). The CDR3 nucleotides are TGTGCCAGCAGTTACTTCCCACTCTCGAGTTCGAATCAGCCCCAGCATTTT. Translating gives CASSYFPLSSSNQPQHF.

At least ten counts were recorded for this clonotype. The rearrangement uses TRBV7-2 and TRBJ1-2, with no clear D. Germline V gene data show CDR1 as SGHTA and CDR2 as FQGNSA. V lost 5 bases to trimming and J lost 1 base, with 14 bases between them. The CDR3 covers 15 residues. The CDR3 coding sequence is TGTGCCAGCAGCCGCCTCCCGACGGATAACTATGGCTACACCTTC. Translation: CASSRLPTDNYGYTF.

This clonotype has ten or more counts. The V call is TRBV10-3, the J call TRBJ2-5; D is undetermined. The germline gives CDR1 ENHRY, CDR2 SYGVKD. The length of the CDR3 is 16 residues. Deletions cut 2 bases from V and 1 base from J, with 14 bases between. In DNA form, the CDR3 reads TGTGCCATCAGTGAGAGCGATCCAAGGTTCCAAGAGACCCAGTACTTC. As protein: CAISESDPRFQETQYF.

In its sample, this clonotype was seen many times. The CDR3, as DNA: TGCAGTGCCCGCACCTATTATCCGTTGGGCCATGAAAAACTGTTTTTT. This sequence encodes CSARTYYPLGHEKLFF. The V gene is TRBV20-1, the J gene TRBJ1-4; no definite D call. Germline V gene sequence: CDR1 DFQATT, CDR2 SNEGSKA (reference sequence). Trimming removed 6 bases at V and 6 bases at J, with 23 bases between. The CDR3 covers 16 residues.

Ten or more counts support this clonotype. This chain uses TRBV6-1 with TRBJ2-2; D gene ambiguous. From germline, CDR1 is MNHNS and CDR2 SASEGT. V gave up 1 base and J gave up 7 bases, with 4 bases separating them. The CDR3 has 12 residues. The CDR3 loop reads CASSEVIGELFF. In DNA form, the CDR3 reads TGTGCCAGCAGTGAAGTTATCGGGGAGCTGTTTTTT.

Many counts were recorded for this clonotype. The chain is built from TRBV6-1 and TRBJ2-2; D is ambiguous. Germline-derived CDR1 and CDR2 are MNHNS and SASEGT. The CDR3 totals 16 residues. Trimming removed 4 bases at V and 2 bases at J, with 14 bases between. This CDR3 is CASSANGRSNTGELFF. CDR3 nucleotides: TGTGCCAGCAGTGCAAACGGACGATCAAACACCGGGGAGCTGTTTTTT.

The sample holds many counts of this clonotype. The CDR3 loop reads CATSDQLGDSGETQYF. The CDR3 DNA is TGTGCCACCAGTGATCAGCTAGGAGACTCGGGAGAGACCCAGTACTTC. V is TRBV24-1 and J is TRBJ2-5; D ambiguous. V lost 3 bases to trimming and J lost 4 bases, with 17 bases between them. There are 16 residues in the CDR3. Germline V gene sequence: CDR1 KGHDR, CDR2 SFDVKD.

This clonotype was seen at least ten times. The CDR3 DNA is TGTGCCAGCAGAATTGGGACAACGAACTATGGCTACACCTTC. It is translated as CASRIGTTNYGYTF. The chain carries TRBV28 and TRBJ1-2; D possibly corresponds to TRBD1 (6 bases). V gave up 6 bases and J gave up 2 bases, with 13 bases separating them. Germline values: CDR1 MDHEN, CDR2 SYDVKM. The CDR3 is made up of 14 amino acids.

This clonotype has a count of ten or more. The chain combines TRBV4-1 with TRBJ1-3; D is undetermined. Germline V gene data show CDR1 as MGHRA and CDR2 as YSYEKL. Trimming took 1 base from V and 5 from J, leaving 18 bases between them. The CDR3 runs to 17 residues. CDR3 in amino acids: CASSQAPLSYQRNTIYF. The DNA of the CDR3 is TGCGCCAGCAGCCAAGCCCCCCTATCCTATCAGAGAAACACCATATATTTT.

There are a few counts of this clonotype. The rearrangement links TRBV28 to TRBJ2-7; D possibly corresponds to TRBD2 (6 bases). Per the germline V gene, CDR1 is MDHEN and CDR2 is SYDVKM. Between the trimmed V and J ends, which lost 2 bases and 0 bases, there was a span of 14 bases. This CDR3 has 16 residues. The DNA for the CDR3 is TGTGCCAGCAGTTTAACCCCGGGGGACCCCTCCTACGAGCAGTACTTC. This translates into CASSLTPGDPSYEQYF.

This clonotype was observed at least ten times. V gene TRBV20-1 combines with J gene TRBJ1-6; weak D call: TRBD1 (5 bases). V was cut by 4 bases and J by 4 bases, with 11 bases left in between. Looked up from germline, CDR1 is DFQATT and CDR2 is SNEGSKA (reference sequence). The CDR3 has 14 amino acids. The CDR3 region has the DNA TGCAGTGCTATTGTCGGGGCTTATAATTCACCCCTCCACTTT. This codes for CSAIVGAYNSPLHF.

This clonotype was observed many times. J is TRBJ1-5 and V is TRBV7-8; possibly TRBD1 for D (6 bases). This CDR3 comprises 13 residues. The V end lost 3 bases, the J end lost 5 bases, and 8 bases lay between the germline ends. CDR1 and CDR2 from the germline V gene are SGHVS and FQNEAQ. The CDR3 bases are TGTGCCAGCAGCTTGAAGGGGGATCAGCCCCAGCATTTT. As protein: CASSLKGDQPQHF.

This clonotype was picked up many times. In DNA form, the CDR3 reads TGTGCCAGCAGTTTAGCGGGGTTTGGACAGGCCGATGGCTACACCTTC. Residues: CASSLAGFGQADGYTF. The V and J genes are TRBV28 and TRBJ1-2; TRBD1 aligns across 7 bases. The V segment lost 2 bases and the J segment 6 bases; nucleotides outside the gene matches: 12. The CDR3 totals 16 residues. Germline V gives CDR1 MDHEN, CDR2 SYDVKM.

This clonotype was recorded many times. This chain connects TRBV9 to TRBJ2-2; no clear D gene. Trimming took 0 bases from V and 3 from J, leaving 6 bases between them. This CDR3 region has 14 residues. Germline V lookup: CDR1 SGDLS, CDR2 YYNGEE. Written as DNA, the CDR3 is TGTGCCAGCAGCGTAGGGGCAGACACCGGGGAGCTGTTTTTT. Translated, it gives CASSVGADTGELFF.

CDR3 loop: CASSWIADTGELFF. DNA for the CDR3: TGTGCCAGCAGCTGGATAGCGGACACCGGGGAGCTGTTTTTT. This rearrangement joins TRBV3-1 to TRBJ2-2; maybe TRBD2 (6 bases). Trimming left V 5 bases short and J 3 bases short, with 10 bases between. From germline, CDR1 is LGHDT and CDR2 YNNKEL (reference sequence). There are 14 residues in the CDR3.